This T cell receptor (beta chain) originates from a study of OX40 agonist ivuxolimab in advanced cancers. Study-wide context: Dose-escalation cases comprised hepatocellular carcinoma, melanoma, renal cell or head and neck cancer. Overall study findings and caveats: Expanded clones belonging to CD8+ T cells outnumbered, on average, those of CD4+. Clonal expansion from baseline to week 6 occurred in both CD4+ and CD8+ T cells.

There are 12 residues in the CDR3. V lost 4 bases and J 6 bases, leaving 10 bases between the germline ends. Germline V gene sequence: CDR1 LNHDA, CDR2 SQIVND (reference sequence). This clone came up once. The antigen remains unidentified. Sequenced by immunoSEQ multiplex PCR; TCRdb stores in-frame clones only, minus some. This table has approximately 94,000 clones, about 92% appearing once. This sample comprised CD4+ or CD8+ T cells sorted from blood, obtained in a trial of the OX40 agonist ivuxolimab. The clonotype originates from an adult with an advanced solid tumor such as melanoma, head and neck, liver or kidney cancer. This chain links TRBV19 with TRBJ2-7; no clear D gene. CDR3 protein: CASSTVGTEQYF. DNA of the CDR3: TGTGCCAGTAGTACGGTAGGAACCGAGCAGTACTTC.